These 30 T cell receptor beta chains came from one sample sequenced in a study of beta chain features in type 1 diabetes. The study, taken as a whole, reports: TCRB CDR3s from Type 1 diabetes patients were moderately but significantly shorter in all four CD4+ subsets.

The study reverse transcribed the entire isolated RNA, so it sequenced expressed TCRB transcripts. Repertoires were generated with immunoSEQ multiplex PCR, while TCRdb's copy carries only in-frame clones and drops some. The repertoire holds 300,000 to 350,000 clones, with roughly 12% as singletons. These TCRs are of unknown antigen specificity. Source material: naive CD4+ T cells from blood. The receptors originated from a woman aged 18-29 years with type 1 diabetes.

The chain recombines TRBV30 with TRBJ1-5, with 7 bases identical to TRBD1. This CDR3 region has 13 residues. Germline-derived CDR1 and CDR2 are GTSNPN and SVGIG (reference sequence). J was trimmed by 7 bases and V by 3 bases; bases with no gene match: 6. The CDR3 nucleotides read TGTGCCTGGAGCCACAGGGGTTTACAGCCCCAGCATTTT. Its translation is CAWSHRGLQPQHF.

This clone was seen more than once but under ten times. The chain is built from TRBV28 and TRBJ2-7, with a possible D match to TRBD2 (5 bases). Between the trimmed V and J ends, which lost 3 bases and 7 bases, there was a span of 13 bases. Germline V gene data show CDR1 as MDHEN and CDR2 as SYDVKM. There are 13 residues in the CDR3. The CDR3: CASSFPARGEQYF. The DNA for the CDR3 is TGTGCCAGCAGTTTCCCCGCCCGAGGGGAGCAGTACTTC. The full variable domain, completed using reference TRBV28 and TRBJ2-7, is DVKVTQSSRYLVKRTGEKVFLECVQDMDHENMFWYRQDPGLGLRLIYFSYDVKMKEKGDIPEGYSVSREKKERFSLILESASTNQTSMYLCASSFPARGEQYFGPGTRLTVT.

J is TRBJ2-2 and V is TRBV2, with unresolved D. This CDR3 has 15 residues. Germline loops: CDR1 SNHLY, CDR2 FYNNEI. V lost 4 bases, J lost 7 bases, and 16 bases lay in between. DNA of the CDR3: TGTGCCAGCAGTGTGTTCAGCCAGGCTGACGGGGAGCTGTTTTTT. Residues: CASSVFSQADGELFF.

This clone was seen a few times. Here the CDR3 DNA reads TGCGCCAGCAGCCAAGATGGGCAGAGCTGGAACACTGAAGCTTTCTTT. Protein product: CASSQDGQSWNTEAFF. The rearrangement joins TRBV4-3 to TRBJ1-1; no reliable D call. Trimming took 0 bases from V and 1 from J, leaving 12 bases between them. CDR3 length: 16 amino acids. Per the germline V gene, CDR1 is LGHNA and CDR2 is YSLEER.

This clone was observed a handful of times. V usage is TRBV29-1 and J usage is TRBJ1-4, with 7 positions matching TRBD1. With 7 bases clipped from V and 5 bases from J, the junction kept 4 bases outside the gene matches. CDR3 length: 12 residues. Germline V CDR1 and CDR2: SQVTM, ANQGSEA. CDR3 in amino acids: CSAGQLNEKLFF. DNA of the CDR3: TGCAGCGCGGGACAGTTAAATGAAAAACTGTTTTTT.

This clone occurred a few times. This chain uses TRBV9 with TRBJ1-2, with D possibly TRBD1 on 5 matching bases. Trimming stripped 4 bases from V and 0 bases from J, with 16 bases between. The CDR3 consists of 16 residues. Germline V CDR1 and CDR2: SGDLS, YYNGEE. The CDR3 here is CASSPTLTETNYGYTF. In nucleotides, the CDR3 is TGTGCCAGCAGCCCTACGCTGACAGAAACTAACTATGGCTACACCTTC.

The chain couples TRBV5-1 to TRBJ2-3; no clear D. Germline CDR1 is SGHRS and CDR2 is YFSETQ. The CDR3 has 15 residues. V was clipped by 7 bases and J by 1 base, with 16 bases between them. CDR3 nucleotides: TGCGCCAGCTCCGCACACGAGGCACGCACAGATACGCAGTATTTT. As protein: CASSAHEARTDTQYF.

This clone has just a few counts. The sample carries other DNA sequences with the same CDR3. V gene TRBV15 combines with J gene TRBJ2-1; D perhaps matches TRBD1 (5 bases). Germline-derived CDR1 and CDR2 are LNHNV and YYDKDF (reference sequence). The CDR3 runs 12 residues. Between the trimmed V and J ends, which lost 2 bases and 9 bases, there was a span of 8 bases. CDR3 in DNA: TGTGCCACCAGCAGACAGGGCTCTGAGCAGTTCTTC. This encodes CATSRQGSEQFF.

The chain employs TRBV5-1 and TRBJ2-2, with D possibly TRBD2 on 6 matching bases. V gave up 0 bases and J gave up 4 bases, with 10 bases separating them. Germline V gives CDR1 SGHRS, CDR2 YFSETQ. This CDR3 has 15 amino acids. CDR3 protein: CASSLVSGGTGELFF. The CDR3 bases are TGCGCCAGCAGCTTGGTTAGCGGAGGCACCGGGGAGCTGTTTTTT.

The rearrangement uses TRBV28 and TRBJ1-5; maybe TRBD1 (6 bases). V gave up 6 bases and J gave up 5 bases, with 11 bases separating them. The CDR3 sequence is 13 residues long. Per germline, CDR1 MDHEN and CDR2 SYDVKM. CDR3 sequence reads: CASSFTGHQPQHF. The CDR3 DNA sequence: TGTGCCAGCAGCTTCACAGGGCATCAGCCCCAGCATTTT.

The rearrangement joins TRBV5-6 to TRBJ2-3; TRBD1 agrees at 9 bases. The germline V gene encodes CDR1 SGHDT and CDR2 YYEEEE. V lost 4 bases to trimming and J lost 6 bases; unmatched junction nucleotides: 6. The CDR3 spans 14 residues. CDR3 sequence reads: CASSRGTGQDTQYF. The CDR3, as DNA: TGTGCCAGCAGCCGCGGGACAGGGCAGGATACGCAGTATTTT. The full variable domain, its missing parts supplied by reference TRBV5-6 and TRBJ2-3, is DAGVTQSPTHLIKTRGQQVTLRCSPKSGHDTVSWYQQALGQGPQFIFQYYEEEERQRGNFPDRFSGHQFPNYSSELNVNALLLGDSALYLCASSRGTGQDTQYFGPGTRLTVL.

This sequence joins TRBV12-5 and TRBJ2-5; TRBD1 might be the D (5 bases). V was shortened by 2 bases and J by 5 bases, with 15 bases between the two germline ends. Per the germline V gene, CDR1 is LGHNT and CDR2 is FRNRAP. This CDR3 has 15 amino acids. Here the CDR3 DNA reads TGTGCTAGTGGTTTGATCAGGGTTGGTTCTGAGACCCAGTACTTC. It encodes CASGLIRVGSETQYF.

This clone was detected only a few times. The chain combines TRBV11-3 with TRBJ2-7; 8 positions match TRBD2. Per germline, CDR1 SGHNT and CDR2 YENEEA. J was trimmed by 2 bases and V by 0 bases; bases with no gene match: 6. The CDR3 is 16 residues long. CDR3 in amino acids: CASSLDLYGRAYEQYV. The CDR3, as DNA: TGTGCCAGCAGCTTAGATTTATACGGGAGGGCCTACGAGCAGTACGTC.

This clone has more than one count but fewer than ten. The rearrangement uses TRBV30 and TRBJ2-7; D ambiguous. The CDR3 is 14 residues long. Trimming removed 5 bases at V and 2 bases at J, with 16 bases between. Per germline, CDR1 GTSNPN and CDR2 SVGIG (reference sequence). The CDR3 region is CAWAPTNGAYEQYV. The CDR3 coding sequence is TGTGCCTGGGCCCCTACTAACGGAGCCTACGAGCAGTACGTC.

The V and J genes are TRBV5-1 and TRBJ1-1; a possible D gene is TRBD1 (5 bases). Germline V gives CDR1 SGHRS, CDR2 YFSETQ. This CDR3 contains 13 residues. Trimming removed 7 bases from V and 1 base from J, with 11 bases in between. CDR3 DNA: TGCGCCAGCCGGGACTTTGGGAACACTGAAGCTTTCTTT. Translating it yields CASRDFGNTEAFF.

This clone was observed a handful of times. The rearrangement joins TRBV20-1 to TRBJ2-1, with a tentative D call TRBD1 (5 bases). Trimming took off 6 bases at V and 5 bases at J, with 8 bases between the two ends. There are 11 residues in the CDR3. Germline V gene sequence: CDR1 DFQATT, CDR2 SNEGSKA (reference sequence). The CDR3 is CSAPDNNEQFF. CDR3 nucleotides: TGCAGTGCGCCGGACAACAATGAGCAGTTCTTC.

This clone was detected only a few times. J is TRBJ1-5 and V is TRBV19; TRBD1 might be the D (5 bases). The germline CDR1 and CDR2 sequences are LNHDA and SQIVND (reference sequence). The ends were cut back, 5 bases at V and 2 bases at J, with 13 bases in the middle. The CDR3 loop spans 15 amino acids. CDR3 bases: TGTGCCAGTAGTGCGGGGCTTCCGGGCAATCAGCCCCAGCATTTT. Protein: CASSAGLPGNQPQHF.

This clone was seen a few times. The rearrangement links TRBV5-5 to TRBJ2-1, with a weak D call TRBD1 (5 bases). CDR1 is SGHKS, CDR2 YYEKEE, per germline (reference sequence). This CDR3 contains 14 residues. V shed 4 bases and J shed 4 bases, with 12 bases lying between them. The DNA for the CDR3 is TGTGCCAGCAGCCGCGGACAAGATTACAATGAGCAGTTCTTC. It is translated as CASSRGQDYNEQFF. The variable domain in full, with the rest retrieved from reference TRBV5-5 and TRBJ2-1, is DAGVTQSPTHLIKTRGQQVTLRCSPISGHKSVSWYQQVLGQGPQFIFQYYEKEERGRGNFPDRFSARQFPNYSSELNVNALLLGDSALYLCASSRGQDYNEQFFGPGTRLTVL.

This clone was found a few times. The rearrangement joins TRBV4-1 to TRBJ2-6; 9 nucleotides line up with TRBD1. Germline trimming cut 1 base from V and 1 base from J; bases unmatched to any gene: 8. Looked up from germline, CDR1 is MGHRA and CDR2 is YSYEKL. The CDR3 length is 19 residues. DNA of the CDR3: TGCGCCAGCAGCCAAGTTGGGACAGGGTGGCGGTCTGGGGCCAACGTCCTGACTTTC. It is translated as CASSQVGTGWRSGANVLTF.

This chain's CDR3 is CASSWAGGQETQYF. The CDR3, as DNA: TGTGCCAGCAGCTGGGCGGGAGGGCAAGAGACCCAGTACTTC. The chain uses TRBV5-4 and TRBJ2-5; 9 bases align to TRBD2. The germline CDR1 and CDR2 sequences are SGHNT and YYREEE (reference sequence). With 3 bases clipped from V and 2 bases from J, the junction kept 2 bases outside the gene matches. This CDR3 region has 14 residues.

This clone appeared a few times. The chain uses TRBV7-2 and TRBJ2-5; the match to TRBD2 covers 8 bases. V trimming: 1 base; J trimming: 5 bases; junction bases outside the gene matches: 15. The CDR3 covers 18 residues. The V gene's germline CDR1 is SGHTA and CDR2 FQGNSA. The CDR3 here is CASSLGRVGGRNPETQYF. The CDR3 bases are TGTGCCAGCAGCTTAGGAAGGGTGGGCGGGAGGAACCCGGAGACCCAGTACTTC. Filled out from reference TRBV7-2 and TRBJ2-5, the complete variable domain reads GAGVSQSPSNKVTEKGKDVELRCDPISGHTALYWYRQSLGQGLEFLIYFQGNSAPDKSGLPSDRFSAERTGGSVSTLTIQRTQQEDSAVYLCASSLGRVGGRNPETQYFGPGTRLLVL.

This clone was counted a few times. The chain combines TRBV28 with TRBJ2-7; D perhaps matches TRBD1 (5 bases). The CDR3 has 12 amino acids. Per the germline V gene, CDR1 is MDHEN and CDR2 is SYDVKM. V lost 7 bases and J 4 bases, leaving 11 bases between the germline ends. The CDR3 DNA follows: TGTGCCAGCACATCAGGGTTTTACGAGCAGTACTTC. Its protein is CASTSGFYEQYF.

This clone was counted a few times. Distinct nucleotide sequences in the sample also encode this CDR3. V gene TRBV5-1 combines with J gene TRBJ2-5, with D maybe TRBD2 (5 bases). CDR3 length: 13 amino acids. The V end was cut by 4 bases, the J end by 3 bases, with 10 bases between. Looked up from germline, CDR1 is SGHRS and CDR2 is YFSETQ. In nucleotides, the CDR3 is TGCGCCAGCAGCCCAGGAGCGGAAGAGACCCAGTACTTC. Translated: CASSPGAEETQYF.

This clone was observed a few times. This chain connects TRBV28 to TRBJ2-1; 7 bases align to TRBD1. Germline CDR1 is MDHEN and CDR2 is SYDVKM. The CDR3 covers 13 residues. The ends lost 3 bases at V and 9 bases at J; junction bases unmatched: 5. As DNA, the CDR3 is TGTGCCAGCAGTTTCGGGACAGTTCGTGAGCAGTTCTTC. Translated: CASSFGTVREQFF.

The rearrangement uses TRBV4-3 and TRBJ2-1; 7 bases fit TRBD2. Germline loops: CDR1 LGHNA, CDR2 YSLEER. The junction had 6 bases not matched to a gene; V was cut back by 1 base and J by 0 bases. The CDR3 is 17 amino acids. The CDR3 region is CASSQGPRGSSYNEQFF. DNA of the CDR3: TGCGCCAGCAGCCAAGGGCCCCGCGGGAGCTCCTACAATGAGCAGTTCTTC.

The rearrangement joins TRBV23-1 to TRBJ1-1; a possible D gene is TRBD1 (6 bases). TRBV23-1 is an open reading frame whose function is uncertain. There are 18 residues in the CDR3. Trimming took 2 bases from V and 0 from J, leaving 19 bases between them. CDR3 residues: CASSQMDPLGHLNTEAFF. DNA for the CDR3: TGCGCCAGCAGTCAAATGGATCCTTTGGGACACCTGAACACTGAAGCTTTCTTT.

The chain carries TRBV11-2 and TRBJ2-1; TRBD2 matches 14 bases. The germline CDR1 and CDR2 sequences are SGHAT and FQNNGV. This CDR3 is built from 17 residues. V was pared by 5 bases and J by 7 bases, with 10 bases of the junction left unmatched. The CDR3 loop reads CASSVRTSGRRMNEQFF. CDR3 DNA: TGTGCCAGCAGCGTGAGGACTAGCGGGAGGAGGATGAATGAGCAGTTCTTC.

This chain joins TRBV5-1 and TRBJ2-5; tentative D call: TRBD2 (7 bases). CDR1 is SGHRS and CDR2 is YFSETQ in the germline V gene. The CDR3 runs 16 residues. Trimming cost V 4 bases and J 2 bases, with 18 bases left between them. CDR3 residues: CASSARGLPSQETQYF. CDR3 coding DNA: TGCGCCAGCAGCGCCAGGGGACTACCCTCACAAGAGACCCAGTACTTC.

The sample holds a few counts of this clone. V is TRBV7-2 and J is TRBJ2-5; tentative D call: TRBD1 (6 bases). Trimming took 4 bases from V and 1 from J, leaving 13 bases between them. This CDR3 has 15 residues. The germline CDR1 and CDR2 sequences are SGHTA and FQGNSA. The chain's CDR3 is CASSSETGGQETQYF. In nucleotides, the CDR3 is TGTGCCAGCAGCTCAGAGACAGGTGGCCAAGAGACCCAGTACTTC.

This clone was found a few times. The chain joins TRBV11-3 to TRBJ2-5; D possibly corresponds to TRBD2 (6 bases). CDR3 length: 16 residues. Looked up from germline, CDR1 is SGHNT and CDR2 is YENEEA. Trimming left V 4 bases short and J 0 bases short, with 15 bases between. CDR3 loop: CASSYPGLLYQETQYF. DNA for the CDR3: TGTGCCAGCAGCTACCCGGGACTTCTGTACCAAGAGACCCAGTACTTC.